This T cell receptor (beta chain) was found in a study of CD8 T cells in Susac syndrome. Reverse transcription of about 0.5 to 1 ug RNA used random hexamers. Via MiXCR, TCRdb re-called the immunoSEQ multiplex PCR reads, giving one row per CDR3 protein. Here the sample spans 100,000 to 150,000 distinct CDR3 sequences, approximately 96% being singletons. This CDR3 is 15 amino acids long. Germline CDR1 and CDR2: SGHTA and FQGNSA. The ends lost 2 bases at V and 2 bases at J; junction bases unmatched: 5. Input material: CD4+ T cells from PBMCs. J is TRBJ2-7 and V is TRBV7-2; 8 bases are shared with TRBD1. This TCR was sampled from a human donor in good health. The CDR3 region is CASSLQAGGAYEQYF. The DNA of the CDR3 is TGTGCCAGCAGCTTACAGGCAGGGGGCGCCTACGAGCAGTACTTC.